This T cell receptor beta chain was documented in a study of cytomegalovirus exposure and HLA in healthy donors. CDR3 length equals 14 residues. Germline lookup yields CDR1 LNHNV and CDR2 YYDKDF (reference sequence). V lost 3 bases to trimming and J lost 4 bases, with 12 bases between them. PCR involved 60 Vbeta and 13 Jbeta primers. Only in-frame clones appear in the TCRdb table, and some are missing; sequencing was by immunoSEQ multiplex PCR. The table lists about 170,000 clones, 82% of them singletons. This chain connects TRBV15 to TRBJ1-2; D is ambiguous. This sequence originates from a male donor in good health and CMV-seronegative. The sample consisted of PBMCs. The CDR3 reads CATSSVPGLYGYTF. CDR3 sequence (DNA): TGTGCCACCAGCAGTGTACCGGGTCTCTATGGCTACACCTTC.